A single T cell receptor beta chain is shown here with its context. The antigen it recognizes is unknown. No much larger clone exists at a distance of one base, and base qualities are not known. Systemically healthy Caucasian individuals from Russia, 39 in total and aged roughly 6 to 100 years, were included as donors. Ten milliliters of peripheral blood were drawn from each donor into EDTA-treated Vacutainer tubes. Ficoll-Paque density-gradient centrifugation was used to isolate PBMCs, with at least 7 million obtained per sample. Trizol reagent was used to extract total RNA from the PBMCs, yielding at least 6 micrograms per sample. The percentages of naive CD45RAhigh/CD27high T cells were determined by flow cytometry on a PBMC aliquot from every donor. This specimen belongs to a study of blood T cells in healthy people across ages (dated by TCRdb to the mid-2010s). Study-level background: In model experiments, roughly one uniquely barcoded TCR beta cDNA molecule per two T cells was captured by template switching. Two additional independent replicas of 1 million unique cDNA reads from the same blood draw were analyzed for two donors (one aged 18 to 29 and one aged 80 or older). Using deep sequencing normalized with unique cDNA molecular identifiers, the study measured how TCR beta repertoire diversity changes with age. Four age groups were formed from the donors: young (average approximately 15 years), middle-aged (approximately 39), aged (more than 55) and long-lived (approximately 78). Points the paper makes about the study in general: Estimates of total diversity from one million sequenced T cells were regarded as lower bounds and underestimates. Compared with the aged group, more naive CD4+ T cells, fewer expanded clones and increased TCR diversity were shown by the long-lived group, suggesting age selection. Observed TCR beta diversity per million T cells fell roughly linearly with age, and a significant reduction was already apparent by age around 36. The percentage of naive T cells measured by flow cytometry correlated strongly with observed TCR beta diversity. Bulk unsorted PBMC profiling prevented conclusive comparison of naive and antigen-experienced compartments. Donor CMV infection status was unknown, potentially confounding age-related changes in expanded clonotypes.

The library was generated by 5' RACE. TCRdb names Illumina HiSeq 2500 as the instrument used. A second about 7 to 11 cycle PCR used a sample-barcoded 5' primer and a J-beta primer mix. A unique molecular identifier was introduced onto each TCR beta cDNA molecule by a template-switch 5' adaptor carrying 12 random nucleotides. At least 2.5 million CDR3-containing paired-end reads were obtained from each sample. The Mint cDNA synthesis kit, primed by a TRBC-specific oligonucleotide, was used to synthesize first-strand cDNA from all RNA. All cDNA was treated with uracil-DNA glycosylase and then went through a first 18-cycle PCR with the universal primers M1SS and BC2_uni_R. Per the authors' processing: Normalization of each sample was performed by random selection of 1 million high-quality reads, each carrying a distinct molecular identifier. Reads sharing molecular identifiers were discarded rather than binned into consensus sequences. MiTCR, run with a Q25 quality threshold and the strictest error-elimination algorithm, handled CDR3 identification, clonotype clustering and error correction. Lower-bound total TCR beta diversity was estimated with a nonparametric unseen species model using Euler transformation. TCRdb's own reprocessing of the public reads used fastp at Q25 and MiXCR and kept productive beta chains. Entries that share a CDR3 protein sequence are merged under the most common genes and DNA. The V and J calls, along with clone size, are taken from TCRdb and not from the paper's own processing. The sample profile shows over a million distinct CDR3 sequences; about 23% of them were found once. The ten largest account for approximately 0.7% of the sample.

The germline V gene (reference sequence) gives CDR1 as DFQATT and CDR2 as SNEGSKA. The CDR3 goes from the cysteine to the phenylalanine over 17 residues. CDR3 DNA only is kept here, 51 bases in frame from base 1. From V the trimming removes 6 bases and from J it removes 6 bases, while the gene matches leave 12 bases of the junction unaccounted for. Another study also made use of these data, one on T cells of mothers and their children. As noted in the second study: Nine systemically healthy Caucasian individuals, comprising three mothers and their six children, were included as donors. cDNA synthesis consumed the entire amount of extracted RNA, loaded at approximately 1.6 ug RNA in each 15 ul reaction. In the second PCR, sample barcodes and 2-4 random nucleotides were introduced via the M1S primer. More than 9 million TCR beta CDR3 reads were obtained from each mother, and 2.5 million to 3 million reads were obtained from each child. TCR recombination output is similarly shaped by thymic selection in related and unrelated pairs, with a minor effect exerted by inherited differences. Related mother-child pairs always showed normalized repertoire overlap that was slightly higher than in unrelated mother-child pairs, though the difference was never significant. No persistent microchimeric T cell clones were detected, at a sensitivity of around 97 clones per million clonotypes. To look for features that set related mother-child pairs apart from unrelated individuals, the researchers ran deep NGS to compare the TCR beta repertoires of mothers and children. Mothers averaged about 40 +/- 4 years of age and children averaged around 10 +/- 4 years. After adapter ligation was performed with NEBNext reagents, the libraries were sequenced on an Illumina HiSeq 2000 with 100+100 nt paired-end reads. To avoid cross-contamination, the mother libraries and the child libraries were prepared a month apart and sequenced in separate runs. For each donor, between roughly 500,000 and 2,200,000 distinct TCR beta clonotypes were identified. Naive TCR beta clonotypes were estimated from low-frequency clonotypes matched to each donor's FACS-determined naive share, without sorting.

The sample taken for sequencing was blood. This receptor was identified in a girl aged 2-10 years in good health. The chain couples TRBV20-1 to TRBJ2-3; 16 bases in the middle match TRBD2. The DNA is as follows: TGCAGTGCGATCGGGACTAGCGGGGGGGCGATTTGGGATACGCAGTATTTT. It codes for CSAIGTSGGAIWDTQYF.